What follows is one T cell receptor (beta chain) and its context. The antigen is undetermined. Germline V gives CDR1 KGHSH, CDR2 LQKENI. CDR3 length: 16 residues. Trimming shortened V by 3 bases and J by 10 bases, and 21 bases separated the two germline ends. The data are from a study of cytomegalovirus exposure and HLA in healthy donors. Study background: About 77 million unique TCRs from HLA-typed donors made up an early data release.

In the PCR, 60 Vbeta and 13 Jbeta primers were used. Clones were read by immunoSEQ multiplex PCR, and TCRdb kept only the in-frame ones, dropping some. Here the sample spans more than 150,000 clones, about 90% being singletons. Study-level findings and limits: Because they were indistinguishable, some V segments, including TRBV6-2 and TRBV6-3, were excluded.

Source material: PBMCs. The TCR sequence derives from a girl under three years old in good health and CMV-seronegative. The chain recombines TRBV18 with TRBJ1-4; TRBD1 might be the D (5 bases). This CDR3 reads CASSPGPPGELGKLFF. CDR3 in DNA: TGTGCCAGCTCACCGGGCCCACCGGGGGAACTGGGAAAACTGTTTTTT.